A selection of T cell receptor beta chains follows, all from one sample in a study of shared clonotypes between healthy human individuals. Data came from immunoSEQ multiplex PCR; TCRdb stores just in-frame clones and leaves some out. The sample has 2,500,000 or so clones; 80% to 95% are singletons. Sequencing was done on a sample of naive CD4+ T cells from PBMCs. Receptors were obtained from a man aged 18-30 years in good health. Some clones in this sample may be carry-over from other donors' samples. Both conserved end residues are part of each CDR3. A D gene is named only where the DNA matches it firmly. Expanded clones get a size class; other rows say once, few or many, or leave the size out.

d_call j_call v_call clone_size cdr3_nt cdr3_aa
. TRBJ2-5 TRBV9 . TGTGCCAGCAACAAGGAGCTCCAAGAGACCCAGTACTTC CASNKELQETQYF
TRBD2 TRBJ2-5 TRBV19 . TGTGCCAGTAGTATTAATGCGGGAGTGGGGGAGACCCAGTACTTC CASSINAGVGETQYF
. TRBJ1-6 TRBV7-9 . TGTGCCAGCAGTTTATCGAGTTCACCCCTCCACTTT CASSLSSSPLHF
. TRBJ2-5 TRBV28 . TGTGCCAGCAGCATAAGTGGGCAAGAGACCCAGTACTTC CASSISGQETQYF
TRBD1 TRBJ2-7 TRBV5-1 . TGCGCCAGCAGCTTGCGACAGGGGCCGGGAGAGCAGTACTTC CASSLRQGPGEQYF
. TRBJ1-2 TRBV2 . TGTGCCAGCAGCCAAGAGGGACGGTGGGGCTATGGCTACACCTTC CASSQEGRWGYGYTF
. TRBJ2-7 TRBV5-1 . TGCGCCAGCAGCTTGTCTCCAGGACCAGGCGAGCAGTACTTC CASSLSPGPGEQYF
TRBD2 TRBJ2-1 TRBV6-5 once TGTGCCAGCACCCCGGGACTAGCGGCCTACAATGAGCAGTTCTTC CASTPGLAAYNEQFF
. TRBJ1-2 TRBV7-8 . TGTGCCAGCAGCTTAGAGCGCCGGGCGCTTACCTTC CASSLERRALTF
. TRBJ2-7 TRBV7-2 . TGTGCCAGCAGCTTAGGTCCGGGCAATACCTACGAGCAGTACTTC CASSLGPGNTYEQYF
. TRBJ1-5 TRBV9 . TGTGCCAGCAGCGTAGGTGGACAGTTGAATCAGCCCCAGCATTTT CASSVGGQLNQPQHF
. TRBJ1-2 TRBV28 . TGTGCCAGCAGTTTATGGTTTGGCCCAACGGGGGGCTACACCTTC CASSLWFGPTGGYTF
TRBD1 TRBJ1-5 TRBV7-2 . TGTGCCAGCAGCCGGAGGGGACAGGGGGCGGTTTTCTATCAGCCCCAGCATTTT CASSRRGQGAVFYQPQHF
. TRBJ2-5 TRBV11-2 . TGTGCCAGCAGCTTAGACAGACAATACCAAGAGACCCAGTACTTC CASSLDRQYQETQYF
TRBD2 TRBJ2-7 TRBV7-9 . TGTGCCAGCAGCTTAGGCTTTGGCGGGAGTAGAAACGAGCAGTACTTC CASSLGFGGSRNEQYF
. TRBJ1-5 TRBV30 few TGTGCCTGGAGTGTACCGGGGTACCTTAGCAATCAGCCCCAGCATTTT CAWSVPGYLSNQPQHF
. TRBJ2-7 TRBV27 . TGTGCCAGCAGTGACGCCTACGAGCAGTACTTC CASSDAYEQYF
. TRBJ1-1 TRBV10-3 . TGTGCCATCAGTGAGTTGATGATGAACACTGAAGCTTTCTTT CAISELMMNTEAFF
. TRBJ1-1 TRBV5-4 . TGTGCCAGCAGCCCCCCCGACAGAGGTCTTCCCACTGAAGCTTTCTTT CASSPPDRGLPTEAFF
TRBD1 TRBJ1-4 TRBV7-6 . TGTGCCAGCAGCTCGACCCCGACAGGGGCAGTGCTTGCAACTAATGAAAAACTGTTTTTT CASSSTPTGAVLATNEKLFF
TRBD2 TRBJ2-7 TRBV28 . TGTGCCAGCAGTTCACTAGCGGGAATGGAGTACGAGCAGTACTTC CASSSLAGMEYEQYF
. TRBJ2-5 TRBV28 once TGTGCCAGCAGCTCAGGGTTGGAGACCCAGTACTTC CASSSGLETQYF
. TRBJ1-1 TRBV7-9 . TGTGCCAGCAGCCCCACTGGACATCTGAACACTGAAGCTTTCTTT CASSPTGHLNTEAFF
. TRBJ2-7 TRBV6-5 . TGTGCCAGCAGTTCTCGGTCCGAGCAGTACTTC CASSSRSEQYF
TRBD2 TRBJ2-3 TRBV5-4 . TGTGCCAGCAGCTTGGGGGGGACTAGCGGGAGCACAGATACGCAGTATTTT CASSLGGTSGSTDTQYF
. TRBJ1-4 TRBV6-5 once TGTGCCAGCAGAACCCGGTGGGGGGATGAAAAACTGTTTTTT CASRTRWGDEKLFF
TRBD1 TRBJ1-3 TRBV6-5 . TGTGCCAGCAGAAGGACAGGCACTGGAAACACCATATATTTT CASRRTGTGNTIYF
. TRBJ1-3 TRBV4-1 . TGCGCCAGCAGCCAAGGGCGTGGGGGGTCTGGAAACACCATATATTTT CASSQGRGGSGNTIYF
TRBD1 TRBJ1-2 TRBV25-1 once TGTGCCAGCAGTGAATATGAGGCACAGGGGGGCTATGGCTACACCTTC CASSEYEAQGGYGYTF
. TRBJ2-5 TRBV7-9 . TGTGCCAGCAGCTTAGTAAGACCACGCGGGGCAGAGACCCAGTACTTC CASSLVRPRGAETQYF
TRBD2 TRBJ2-1 TRBV9 . TGTGCCAGCAGCGTAACTAGCGGGACCTATGAGCAGTTCTTC CASSVTSGTYEQFF
. TRBJ1-2 TRBV4-3 . TGCGCCAGCAGCCAAGATTCCATGCTAGGGCGGTACTATGGCTACACCTTC CASSQDSMLGRYYGYTF
. TRBJ2-2 TRBV27 few TGTGCCAGCAGCCGAAACACCGGGGAGCTGTTTTTT CASSRNTGELFF